The T cell receptor beta chain under discussion was sequenced for a study of beta chain features in type 1 diabetes. CDR3 size: 14 residues. V shed 6 bases and J 5 bases; nucleotides not matched to a gene: 6. Germline loops: CDR1 SEHNR, CDR2 FQNEAQ (reference sequence). For this clone: Its antigen is currently unknown.

General study findings and limits: When cDNA is sequenced, cells with high TCR expression could be over-represented.

Since all of the isolated RNA was reverse transcribed, expressed TCRB transcripts were what got sequenced. The table came from immunoSEQ multiplex PCR; TCRdb's copy has only in-frame clones and leaves some out. The sample holds 400,000 to 600,000 clones; 30% are singletons and the top ten take about 0.06%. The sample consisted of naive CD4+ T cells from blood. This chain links TRBV7-9 with TRBJ2-7, with 11 nucleotides matching TRBD1. This receptor was obtained from a man aged 18-30 years in good health. Here the CDR3 reads CASREDRGQHEQYF. DNA of the CDR3: TGTGCCAGCAGGGAGGACAGGGGGCAACACGAGCAGTACTTC.